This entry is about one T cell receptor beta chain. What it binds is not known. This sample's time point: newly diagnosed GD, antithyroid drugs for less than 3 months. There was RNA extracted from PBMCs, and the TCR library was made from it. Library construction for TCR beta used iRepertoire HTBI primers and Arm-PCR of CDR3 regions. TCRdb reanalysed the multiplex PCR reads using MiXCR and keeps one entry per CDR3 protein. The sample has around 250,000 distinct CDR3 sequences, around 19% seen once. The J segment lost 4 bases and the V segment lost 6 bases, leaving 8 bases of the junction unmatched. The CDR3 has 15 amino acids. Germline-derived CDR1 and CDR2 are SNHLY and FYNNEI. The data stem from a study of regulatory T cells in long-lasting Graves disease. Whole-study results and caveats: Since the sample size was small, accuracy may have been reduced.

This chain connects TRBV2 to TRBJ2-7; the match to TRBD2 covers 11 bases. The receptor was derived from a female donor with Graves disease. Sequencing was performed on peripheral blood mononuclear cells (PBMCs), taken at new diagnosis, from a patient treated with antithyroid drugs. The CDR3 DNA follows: TGTGCCAGCAGGATTAGCGGGAGGGCCGGGTACGAGCAGTACTTC. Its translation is CASRISGRAGYEQYF.